Reported below is one TCR beta chain. Its specificity is unknown. The entry originates in a study of T cells expressing NK-cell markers. Study observations and caveats: Topping the CD3+CD56-NKG2C+ fraction as well were these clonotypes, in several donors.

For each CDR3 protein, TCRdb gives one entry from its re-call of the 5' RACE reads, without DNA. In all, the sample yields 550,000 to 600,000 distinct CDR3 sequences. CDR1 is DFQATT and CDR2 is SNEGSKA in the germline V gene (reference sequence). The CDR3 contains 15 residues. This TCR derives from a man between 18 and 35 years old in good health. The specimen sequenced was blood T cells: a sorted CD56 or NKG2C T cell subset, CD4+ or CD8+ T cells, or bulk PBMC T cells (not recorded which). The genes are TRBV20-1 and TRBJ1-5; TCRdb names TRBD1, which stays unverified in the absence of DNA. The CDR3: CSARGGGRSNQPQHF.